These 4 T cell receptor beta chains came from one sample sequenced in a study of post-analysis software for immune sequencing data. Broader study findings: Patients carried roughly five TRBV segments more frequently than controls did, and TRBV5-6, TRBV5-1 and TRBV20-1 were among them.

What these receptors recognize is not known. Researchers reported that TCR beta cDNA libraries carried unique molecular identifiers. Using its own MiXCR run on the PCR reads, TCRdb lists one record per CDR3 protein. The data contain about 560,000 distinct CDR3 sequences, roughly 46% of them singletons. Sequenced sample: blood. These receptors originate from a girl aged 10 to 17 with multiple sclerosis.

This chain joins TRBV7-2 and TRBJ2-7; TRBD1 agrees at 8 bases. The assigned J gene may be wrong: the sequence end matches TRBJ2-5 better. This CDR3 has 17 amino acids. The germline CDR1 and CDR2 sequences are SGHTA and FQGNSA. The chain's CDR3 is CASSLVVARGRAETQYF. In DNA form, the CDR3 reads TGTGCCAGCAGCTTAGTAGTGGCCAGGGGGCGCGCAGAGACCCAGTACTTC.

The genes are TRBV7-9 and TRBJ1-2, with D uncertain. The CDR3 consists of 13 residues. Germline V lookup: CDR1 SEHNR, CDR2 FQNEAQ (reference sequence). The ends were cut back, 3 bases at V and 1 base at J, with 6 bases in the middle. CDR3 nucleotides: TGTGCCAGCAGCTTTCAGGATAACTATGGCTACACCTTC. It is translated as CASSFQDNYGYTF.

V usage is TRBV12-3 or TRBV12-4 and J usage is TRBJ2-1, with D perhaps assigned TRBD1 or TRBD2 (5 bases each). The CDR3 covers 18 residues. V lost 6 bases to trimming and J lost 7 bases, with 28 bases between them. CDR3 in DNA: TGTGCCAGCAGACGAGGCGGGCTGGTGGGTCAAGGGGTTAATGAGCAGTTCTTC. This codes for CASRRGGLVGQGVNEQFF.

The chain couples TRBV20-1 to TRBJ2-1; D tentatively fits TRBD1 or TRBD2 (5 bases each). The CDR3 is 15 amino acids. Germline-derived CDR1 and CDR2 are DFQATT and SNEGSKA (reference sequence). Trimming took 6 bases from V and 10 from J, leaving 25 bases between them. Here the CDR3 DNA reads TGCAGTGCCAGGGACGGGAAGATTGGTGGGCCCGAGCAGTTCTTC. Translation: CSARDGKIGGPEQFF.